These 30 T cell receptor beta chains came from one sample sequenced in a study of blood T cell repertoires in COVID-19. Method: immunoSEQ multiplex PCR; TCRdb's copy keeps in-frame clones and lacks some. In the table there are about 250,000 clones, around 90% of which are singletons. Sequenced material: peripheral blood. The receptors were sampled from a man at least 80 years old with acute or convalescent COVID-19.

The chain has TRBV6-5 and TRBJ2-1, with 10 bases matching TRBD1. This CDR3 spans 16 amino acids. Germline CDR1 reads MNHEY; CDR2 reads SVGAGI. J was trimmed by 7 bases and V by 4 bases; bases with no gene match: 10. CDR3 residues: CASSFDRDRGGNEQFF. The CDR3 region has the DNA TGTGCCAGCAGTTTCGACCGGGACAGGGGTGGGAATGAGCAGTTCTTC.

V gene TRBV18 combines with J gene TRBJ2-1, with unresolved D. The V and J ends lost 2 bases and 8 bases respectively, with 16 bases between them. Germline assignment: CDR1 KGHSH and CDR2 LQKENI. The CDR3 is 15 amino acids. The CDR3 nucleotides read TGTGCCAGCTCACCAAATCGGGTGAGCGTCGATGAGCAGTTCTTC. It codes for CASSPNRVSVDEQFF.

This clone was observed once. V usage is TRBV6-6 and J usage is TRBJ2-5; TRBD2 matches 7 bases. This CDR3 is built from 14 residues. The V gene end was trimmed by 2 bases and the J gene end by 1 base; junction bases not matched to a gene: 1. Germline CDR1 and CDR2: MNHNY and SVGAGI (reference sequence). The CDR3 here is CASSYGGGQETQYF. DNA for the CDR3: TGTGCCAGCAGTTACGGGGGGGGCCAAGAGACCCAGTACTTC.

This chain uses TRBV7-2 with TRBJ2-2, with a tentative D call TRBD2 (6 bases). The CDR3 has 14 residues. Deletions cut 5 bases from V and 5 bases from J, with 12 bases between. Germline-derived CDR1 and CDR2 are SGHTA and FQGNSA. For the CDR3, the DNA is TGTGCCAGCAGCCCCTCGGCGGGGACCGGGGAGCTGTTTTTT. Translation gives CASSPSAGTGELFF.

The chain recombines TRBV12-5 with TRBJ2-3; weak D call: TRBD2 (6 bases). V shed 4 bases and J shed 0 bases, with 17 bases lying between them. Per the germline V gene, CDR1 is LGHNT and CDR2 is FRNRAP. The CDR3 covers 17 residues. CDR3 amino acids: CASGWPPSGPSTDTQYF. CDR3 in DNA: TGTGCTAGTGGTTGGCCCCCGAGCGGGCCCAGCACAGATACGCAGTATTTT.

V is TRBV7-2 and J is TRBJ2-5; 8 bases map to TRBD1. The germline V gene encodes CDR1 SGHTA and CDR2 FQGNSA. The CDR3 has 14 amino acids. With 7 bases clipped from V and 5 bases from J, the junction kept 9 bases outside the gene matches. CDR3 sequence: CASTAPGGWETQYF. Here the CDR3 DNA reads TGTGCCAGCACTGCACCAGGGGGCTGGGAGACCCAGTACTTC.

The chain carries TRBV2 and TRBJ2-3, with 9 positions matching TRBD2. J gave up 5 bases and V 6 bases, and 9 bases lay outside the gene matches. This CDR3 contains 15 residues. CDR1 is SNHLY and CDR2 is FYNNEI in the germline V gene. The CDR3 reads CASRPLAGEKDTQYF. The CDR3 DNA reads TGTGCCAGCAGGCCTTTAGCGGGAGAAAAAGATACGCAGTATTTT.

The V call is TRBV24-1, the J call TRBJ2-3; tentative D call: TRBD2 (5 bases). V was pared by 3 bases and J by 0 bases, with 18 bases between. Per the germline V gene, CDR1 is KGHDR and CDR2 is SFDVKD. This CDR3 is 18 amino acids long. CDR3 in amino acids: CATSDPSEPGLSTDTQYF. The CDR3 coding sequence is TGTGCCACCAGTGATCCATCCGAACCCGGACTGAGCACAGATACGCAGTATTTT.

CDR3 amino acids: CASSTSSGGADTQYF. CDR3 coding DNA: TGTGCCAGTAGTACGTCTAGCGGGGGTGCAGATACGCAGTATTTT. This chain links TRBV19 with TRBJ2-3, with 10 positions matching TRBD2. The germline CDR1 and CDR2 sequences are LNHDA and SQIVND (reference sequence). The CDR3 sequence is 15 residues long. With 4 bases clipped from V and 4 bases from J, the junction kept 5 bases outside the gene matches.

The chain has TRBV29-1 and TRBJ1-1, with D uncertain. Germline V gene data show CDR1 as SQVTM and CDR2 as ANQGSEA. Trimming removed 6 bases from V and 4 bases from J, with 15 bases in between. The CDR3 extends over 13 amino acids. CDR3 nucleotides: TGCAGCGTACGCCGAGGAAGTTCCACTGAAGCTTTCTTT. This gives the protein CSVRRGSSTEAFF.

About this clone itself: Other DNA sequences in the same sample also yield this CDR3. The V and J genes are TRBV19 and TRBJ1-1, with D tentatively TRBD1 (6 bases). In germline, CDR1 is LNHDA, CDR2 SQIVND (reference sequence). The length of the CDR3 is 12 residues. V gave up 6 bases and J gave up 4 bases, with 9 bases separating them. The CDR3 protein is CASSMDSTEAFF. CDR3 coding DNA: TGTGCCAGTAGCATGGACAGCACTGAAGCTTTCTTT.

This chain joins TRBV19 and TRBJ1-3, with D hard to call. This CDR3 has 15 amino acids. CDR1 and CDR2 (germline): LNHDA, SQIVND (reference sequence). Trimming left V 6 bases short and J 0 bases short, with 12 bases between. CDR3: CASRPSPSSGNTIYF. For the CDR3, the DNA is TGTGCCAGTAGACCCTCCCCGAGCTCTGGAAACACCATATATTTT.

The rearrangement links TRBV7-6 to TRBJ2-7, with TRBD2 identical over 9 bases. CDR1 is SGHVS and CDR2 is FNYEAQ in the germline V gene. CDR3 length: 16 amino acids. V lost 1 base to trimming and J lost 4 bases; unmatched junction nucleotides: 8. CDR3 coding DNA: TGTGCCAGCAGCTTAGTAAGCGGGAGGCAAAGTTACGAGCAGTACTTC. It yields the protein CASSLVSGRQSYEQYF.

This chain joins TRBV12-5 and TRBJ1-1; 11 bases align to TRBD1. The CDR3 is 16 amino acids. The ends lost 7 bases at V and 6 bases at J; junction bases unmatched: 13. Looked up from germline, CDR1 is LGHNT and CDR2 is FRNRAP. The CDR3 DNA reads as TGTGCTAGTGCCCCGGGACAGGGGGTAATCGGGGCTGAAGCTTTCTTT. Translated, it gives CASAPGQGVIGAEAFF.

The rearrangement links TRBV7-2 to TRBJ2-5; 7 bases are a match to TRBD2. J was trimmed by 4 bases and V by 1 base; bases with no gene match: 3. This CDR3 contains 14 residues. Germline lookup yields CDR1 SGHTA and CDR2 FQGNSA. The CDR3 is CASSLGVAGETQYF. CDR3 bases: TGTGCCAGCAGCTTAGGGGTAGCGGGAGAGACCCAGTACTTC. The full variable domain, completed using reference TRBV7-2 and TRBJ2-5, is GAGVSQSPSNKVTEKGKDVELRCDPISGHTALYWYRQSLGQGLEFLIYFQGNSAPDKSGLPSDRFSAERTGGSVSTLTIQRTQQEDSAVYLCASSLGVAGETQYFGPGTRLLVL.

This chain links TRBV6-5 with TRBJ2-5; the match to TRBD1 covers 7 bases. This CDR3 spans 15 amino acids. V was clipped by 6 bases and J by 1 base; unmatched bases: 8. The germline V gene encodes CDR1 MNHEY and CDR2 SVGAGI. The chain's CDR3 is CASRLDRAVQETQYF. CDR3 DNA sequence: TGTGCCAGCAGGCTCGACAGGGCGGTCCAAGAGACCCAGTACTTC.

Here the CDR3 DNA reads TGTGCCAGCACCGTTAGGGCTAGCGGGAGGAATGAGCAGTTCTTC. Translating it yields CASTVRASGRNEQFF. This chain links TRBV11-2 with TRBJ2-1, with TRBD2 matching 11 bases. This CDR3 has 15 amino acids. CDR1 and CDR2 (germline): SGHAT, FQNNGV. V lost 7 bases, J lost 7 bases, and 9 bases stayed unmatched.

This sequence joins TRBV3-1 (or the pseudogene TRBV3-2) and TRBJ1-1; the D is unclear. This CDR3 is built from 13 residues. V was cut by 0 bases and J by 8 bases, with 10 bases left in between. Germline CDR1 and CDR2: LGHDT and YNNKEL (reference sequence). The CDR3 loop is CASSQDQTGEAFF. The CDR3, as DNA: TGTGCCAGCAGCCAAGACCAGACGGGAGAAGCTTTCTTT.

The chain couples TRBV27 to TRBJ2-7, with TRBD2 matching over 13 bases. There are 18 residues in the CDR3. Trimming removed 0 bases from V and 3 bases from J; junction bases left unmatched: 8. Looked up from germline, CDR1 is MNHEY and CDR2 is SMNVEV (reference sequence). Here the CDR3 reads CASSLSRTSGSEFYEQYF. The CDR3 DNA is TGTGCCAGCAGTTTATCTCGGACTAGCGGGAGCGAATTCTACGAGCAGTACTTC.

The rearrangement uses TRBV12-3 or TRBV12-4 and TRBJ1-2; D not resolved. V was pared by 4 bases and J by 9 bases, with 12 bases between. CDR3 length: 12 amino acids. CDR3 coding DNA: TGTGCCAGCAGTTCTTGGGAGGCTCGCTACACCTTC. The encoded protein is CASSSWEARYTF.

The chain combines TRBV5-1 with TRBJ1-3; TRBD1 might be the D (5 bases). Germline lookup yields CDR1 SGHRS and CDR2 YFSETQ. This CDR3 spans 15 amino acids. The V gene lost 2 bases and the J gene lost 0 bases, with 9 bases spanning the gap. In DNA form, the CDR3 reads TGCGCCAGCAGCTTACGGGGGGACTCTGGAAACACCATATATTTT. Its translation is CASSLRGDSGNTIYF.

V gene TRBV5-6 combines with J gene TRBJ2-4, with D perhaps matching TRBD1 (5 bases). Trimming took 7 bases from V and 0 from J, leaving 11 bases between them. There are 14 residues in the CDR3. CDR1 SGHDT and CDR2 YYEEEE come from the germline V gene. The CDR3 DNA reads TGTGCCAGCGGGATCAGGGTAGCCAAAAACATTCAGTACTTC. This translates into CASGIRVAKNIQYF.

This clone was recorded only once. The V and J genes are TRBV7-2 and TRBJ2-4; TRBD1 matches 10 bases. The CDR3 totals 17 residues. The V gene end was trimmed by 5 bases and the J gene end by 0 bases; junction bases not matched to a gene: 7. Germline V gene sequence: CDR1 SGHTA, CDR2 FQGNSA. CDR3 residues: CASSISGQGLAKNIQYF. The DNA for the CDR3 is TGTGCCAGCAGCATTTCGGGACAGGGGTTAGCCAAAAACATTCAGTACTTC.

The V call is TRBV6-2 or TRBV6-3, the J call TRBJ1-2; D perhaps matches TRBD1 (5 bases). Trimming took 4 bases from V and 8 from J, leaving 11 bases between them. The CDR3 is 12 amino acids. The germline V gene has CDR1 MNHEY and CDR2 SVGEGT. The CDR3 spells CASSFSGLGYTF. CDR3 DNA sequence: TGTGCCAGCAGTTTCTCGGGACTGGGCTACACCTTC.

V usage is TRBV27 and J usage is TRBJ1-1, with D possibly being TRBD1 (6 bases). The germline V gene has CDR1 MNHEY and CDR2 SMNVEV (reference sequence). This CDR3 region has 17 residues. Trimming removed 0 bases at V and 0 bases at J, with 14 bases between. The CDR3 DNA follows: TGTGCCAGCAGTTTATCACGTGGCAGGGGCGTGAACACTGAAGCTTTCTTT. It encodes CASSLSRGRGVNTEAFF.

V is TRBV25-1 and J is TRBJ1-2, with 8 bases lining up with TRBD1. The ends lost 4 bases at V and 4 bases at J; junction bases unmatched: 8. Germline V gene lookup returns CDR1 MGHDK and CDR2 SYGVNS. The CDR3 extends over 15 amino acids. Here the CDR3 DNA reads TGTGCCAGCAGTGTAAACAGGGGGATCGGCTATGGCTACACCTTC. It encodes CASSVNRGIGYGYTF.

The CDR3 DNA follows: TGCGCCAGCAGCCAAGGACAGGGGGGAGACTCCGAGCAGTACTTC. Its translation is CASSQGQGGDSEQYF. The chain couples TRBV4-3 to TRBJ2-7; 9 bases fit TRBD1. V lost 1 base and J lost 6; bases outside the gene matches: 7. CDR1 LGHNA and CDR2 YSLEER come from the germline V gene. This CDR3 region has 15 residues.

Only a few counts were recorded for this clone. The chain employs TRBV4-2 and TRBJ2-7; TRBD1 matches at 11 bases. This CDR3 comprises 15 residues. Germline CDR1 reads LGHNA; CDR2 reads YNFKEQ. Losses at the gene ends were 3 bases for V and 3 bases for J; bases not matched to a gene: 4. CDR3 DNA: TGTGCCAGCAGCCAGGGGGGGACAGGGGGCTACGAGCAGTACTTC. As protein: CASSQGGTGGYEQYF.

The V and J genes are TRBV6-6 and TRBJ2-3; D not resolved. Trimming left V 7 bases short and J 1 base short, with 6 bases between. Germline lookup yields CDR1 MNHNY and CDR2 SVGAGI (reference sequence). The length of the CDR3 is 12 residues. The CDR3 protein is CASTLGTDTQYF. In DNA form, the CDR3 reads TGTGCCAGCACCCTAGGCACAGATACGCAGTATTTT.

In this sample, this clone turned up once. This chain links TRBV7-9 with TRBJ1-1; 8 nucleotides align to TRBD1. Germline CDR1 reads SEHNR; CDR2 reads FQNEAQ (reference sequence). The CDR3 totals 15 residues. J was trimmed by 5 bases and V by 1 base; bases with no gene match: 6. In DNA, the CDR3 is TGTGCCAGCAGCTTAGAGGCAGGGGGCTCTACTGAAGCTTTCTTT. It translates to CASSLEAGGSTEAFF.